The TCR beta chain under discussion was sequenced for a study of shared clonotypes between healthy human individuals. Clones were read by immunoSEQ multiplex PCR, and TCRdb kept only the in-frame ones, dropping some. The table has around 700,000 clones, 92% seen once. In the case of this clone: Its antigen is not identified.

CDR3 length: 18 residues. Overall study findings and caveats: Researchers found naive subsets generally carried larger estimated richness than memory subsets. Generation probabilities of non-shared clonotypes were lower (relative to those shared by all four donors). Clonotype sharing among donors, it was expected, would be affected by sequencing depth.

Only CD45RO-negative cells positively selected for CCR7 counted as naive CD8 cells, so terminally differentiated effector memory CD45RA+ cells were excluded. This TCR was sampled from a man aged 30 to 39 in good health. The material sequenced was naive CD8+ T cells sorted from blood. The chain couples TRBV21-1 to TRBJ2-7. TRBV21-1 is assigned pseudogene status. Here the CDR3 reads CASSKGHKVTLFSYEQYF. The CDR3 bases are TGTGCCAGCAGCAAAGGCCATAAGGTAACGCTCTTCTCCTACGAGCAGTACTTC.